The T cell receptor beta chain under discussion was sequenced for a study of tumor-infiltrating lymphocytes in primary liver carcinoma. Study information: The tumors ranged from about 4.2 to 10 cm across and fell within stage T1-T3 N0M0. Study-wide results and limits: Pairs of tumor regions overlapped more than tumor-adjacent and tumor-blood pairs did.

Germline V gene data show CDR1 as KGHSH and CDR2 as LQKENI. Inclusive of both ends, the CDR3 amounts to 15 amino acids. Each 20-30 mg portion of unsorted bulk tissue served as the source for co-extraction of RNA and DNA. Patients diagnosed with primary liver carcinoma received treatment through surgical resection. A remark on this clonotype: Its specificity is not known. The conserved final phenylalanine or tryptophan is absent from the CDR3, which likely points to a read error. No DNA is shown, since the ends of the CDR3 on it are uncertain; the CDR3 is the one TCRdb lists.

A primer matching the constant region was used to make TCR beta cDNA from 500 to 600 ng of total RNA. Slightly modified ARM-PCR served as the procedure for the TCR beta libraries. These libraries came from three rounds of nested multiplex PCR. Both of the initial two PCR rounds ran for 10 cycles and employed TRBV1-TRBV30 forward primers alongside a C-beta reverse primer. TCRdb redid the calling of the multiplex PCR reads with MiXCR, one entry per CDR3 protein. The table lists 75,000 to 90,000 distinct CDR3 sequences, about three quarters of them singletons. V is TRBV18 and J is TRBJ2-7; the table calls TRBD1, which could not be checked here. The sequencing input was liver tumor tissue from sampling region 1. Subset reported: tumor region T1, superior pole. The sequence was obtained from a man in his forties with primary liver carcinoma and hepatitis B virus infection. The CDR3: CASSPLGGTRYEQNL.